These T cell receptor beta chains were read from a single sample in a study of cytomegalovirus exposure and HLA in healthy donors. TCRdb's copy holds only in-frame clones and misses some; the assay was immunoSEQ multiplex PCR. The repertoire includes approximately 220,000 clones, 60% to 80% of them detected once, and 1.8% sits in the top ten. Sequencing input: PBMCs. These receptors came from a woman aged 25 to 39 in good health and CMV-seronegative. Both conserved end residues are part of each CDR3. The order of the fields is D gene, clone size, V gene, J gene, CDR3 DNA, CDR3 protein. A D gene is named only where the DNA matches it firmly. Size is stated for part of the rows, as once, few or many counts, or as a class when the clone is expanded.

TRBD2	.	TRBV5-5	TRBJ2-7	TGTGCCAGCAGCCCAAGATCCGGGCTAGCGGGAAGCTACGAGCAGTACTTC	CASSPRSGLAGSYEQYF
.	.	TRBV30	TRBJ2-2	TGTGCCTGGAGTGTAGGGGTCACCGGGGAGCTGTTTTTT	CAWSVGVTGELFF
.	.	TRBV7-9	TRBJ1-1	TGTGCCAGCAGCCTTATATTTGAAGCTTTCTTT	CASSLIFEAFF
TRBD1	.	TRBV7-6	TRBJ2-2	TGTGCCAGCAGCGGGGACAGGGGGCAGGGCGGGGAGCTGTTTTTT	CASSGDRGQGGELFF
.	once	TRBV7-9	TRBJ2-2	TGTGCCATCCCGGGGGGCCCCATGAACACCGGGGAGCTGTTTTTT	CAIPGGPMNTGELFF
TRBD2	.	TRBV7-6	TRBJ2-7	TGTGCCAGCAGCTTAGCGACTAGCGGCTACGAGCAGTACTTC	CASSLATSGYEQYF
.	.	TRBV7-6	TRBJ2-3	TGTGCCAGCACCCCCTCGACAGCAAGCACAGATACGCAGTATTTT	CASTPSTASTDTQYF
.	.	TRBV7-9	TRBJ2-2	TGTGCCAGCAGCGTCTTAGCTGTCCGGGAGCTGTTTTTT	CASSVLAVRELFF
.	.	TRBV7-9	TRBJ2-7	TGTGCCAGCAGTAACTACGAGCAGTACTTC	CASSNYEQYF
.	.	TRBV25-1	TRBJ1-4	TGTGCCAGCAGTGCCAACAGGAACAATGAAAAACTGTTTTTT	CASSANRNNEKLFF
TRBD1	.	TRBV19	TRBJ1-4	TGTGCCAGTACACGGACAGGGCCTAATGAAAAACTGTTTTTT	CASTRTGPNEKLFF
TRBD1	.	TRBV6-1	TRBJ1-4	TGTGCCAGCGCTAAAACAGGGGGTAAAGAAAAACTGTTTTTT	CASAKTGGKEKLFF
TRBD2	.	TRBV11-3	TRBJ2-7	TGTGCCAGCAGCCTAGAGGCGGGGGGGCTTTACGAGCAGTACTTC	CASSLEAGGLYEQYF
TRBD2	.	TRBV7-6	TRBJ2-1	TGTGCCAGCAGCTTACGAGCGCCTAGCGGGACTCTTGAGCAGTTCTTC	CASSLRAPSGTLEQFF
.	.	TRBV5-6	TRBJ1-2	TGTGCCAGCAGCTTTTCCCTACAGGGACGGAACTACACCTTC	CASSFSLQGRNYTF
TRBD1	once	TRBV18	TRBJ1-3	TGTGCCAGCTCGGGACAGAGCTCCTCTGGAAACACCATATATTTT	CASSGQSSSGNTIYF
.	.	TRBV10-3	TRBJ1-6	TGTGCCATCAGTGAGCCGGGGGGGGCAGCTGATTCACCCCTCCACTTT	CAISEPGGAADSPLHF
.	.	TRBV7-2	TRBJ2-5	TGTGCCAGCAGCTTAACCCCGGGACAAGAGACCCAGTACTTC	CASSLTPGQETQYF
.	.	TRBV2	TRBJ1-1	TGTGCCAGCACAAACAGGCAAGGGCTCACTGAAGCTTTCTTT	CASTNRQGLTEAFF
TRBD1	.	TRBV7-6	TRBJ1-1	TGTGCCAGCAGCCACAGAGGGACAGGCGATCCCCCTGAAGCTTTCTTT	CASSHRGTGDPPEAFF
.	.	TRBV11-3	TRBJ1-6	TGTGCCAGCAGCTTGGGGAGCTCCTATAATTCACCCCTCCACTTT	CASSLGSSYNSPLHF
.	.	TRBV5-1	TRBJ2-4	TGCGCCAGTAGCCCCGGGATCATTCAGTACTTC	CASSPGIIQYF
.	.	TRBV6-1	TRBJ2-7	TGTGCCAGCAGTTTCCAGGGATTCGGCGAGCAGTACTTC	CASSFQGFGEQYF
TRBD2	.	TRBV13	TRBJ2-1	TGTGCCAGCACCTCCCTGGCGGGGGGGAACAATGAGCAGTTCTTC	CASTSLAGGNNEQFF
.	.	TRBV5-1	TRBJ1-1	TGCGCCAGCAGCACGGACAAGGACACTGAAGCTTTCTTT	CASSTDKDTEAFF
.	.	TRBV6-1	TRBJ2-7	TGTGCCAGCAAGTGGTACAGAACCTCCTACGAGCAGTACTTC	CASKWYRTSYEQYF
.	.	TRBV2	TRBJ1-1	TGTGCCAGCAGAGATACAGGGAATACTGAAGCTTTCTTT	CASRDTGNTEAFF
.	.	TRBV5-1	TRBJ2-7	TGCGCCAGCAGCTTGGCGGCTAGCTTCGAAATCTACGAGCAGTACTTC	CASSLAASFEIYEQYF
.	.	TRBV5-1	TRBJ2-7	TGCGCCAGCAGTTACGACAGACCCTACGAGCAGTACTTC	CASSYDRPYEQYF
TRBD1	few	TRBV6-6	TRBJ2-3	TGTGCCAGCAGTTACGATCCGGGGACAGGGAAGTATTTT	CASSYDPGTGKYF
.	few	TRBV28	TRBJ2-1	TGTGCCGGCAGTTTGTTCCGCTCCTACAATGAGCAGTTCTTC	CAGSLFRSYNEQFF
TRBD2	.	TRBV5-1	TRBJ2-5	TGCGCCAGCAGCCCACCACTAGCGGGGGACCAAGAGACCCAGTACTTC	CASSPPLAGDQETQYF
.	few	TRBV4-1	TRBJ1-2	TGCGCCAGCAGCCCAAGTTCGAGCGGGGCTAACTATGGCTACAACTTC	CASSPSSSGANYGYNF
.	few	TRBV6-5	TRBJ2-1	TGTGCCAGCAGTTCTACTACAGGGTCTCGGTTCTTC	CASSSTTGSRFF
TRBD1	.	TRBV6-6	TRBJ1-2	TGTGCCAGCAGTTACTCCGGACAGGGAGGATATGGCTACACCTTC	CASSYSGQGGYGYTF
.	.	TRBV2	TRBJ1-1	TGTGCCAGCAGGGATGGACAAGCTGAAGCTTTCTTT	CASRDGQAEAFF
.	.	TRBV9	TRBJ2-2	TGTGCCAGCAGCCCCAAGTCCGGGAACACCGGGGAGCTGTTTTTT	CASSPKSGNTGELFF
.	.	TRBV14	TRBJ1-1	TGTGCCAGCAGCCACAGGGGAACTGAAGCTTTCTTT	CASSHRGTEAFF
.	few	TRBV6-4	TRBJ2-1	TGTGCCAGCAGTCACCGGGAACATGAGCAGTTCTTC	CASSHREHEQFF
TRBD2	few	TRBV7-7	TRBJ2-3	TGTGCTAGCAGCCCAAGCCCGGGACTAGGTAACACAGATACGCAGTATTTT	CASSPSPGLGNTDTQYF
TRBD2	.	TRBV7-9	TRBJ2-7	TGTGCCAGCAGCCGACTAGCGGGAGACGAGCAGTACTTC	CASSRLAGDEQYF